One TCR beta chain is described in this entry. Its cognate antigen is unknown. The PCR contained 60 Vbeta and 13 Jbeta primers. This table comes from immunoSEQ multiplex PCR, and its TCRdb copy is limited to in-frame clones, with some not included. This sample's table reports about 67,000 clones. The data belong to a study of cytomegalovirus exposure and HLA in healthy donors. Overall study results and limits: Most TCR beta V segments were productive about 87% or about 30% of the time in an earlier analysis.

Sampled while nominally healthy, donors likely had unrecorded immune exposures. J was trimmed by 5 bases and V by 6 bases; bases with no gene match: 8. This CDR3 has 15 amino acids. Looked up from germline, CDR1 is MDHEN and CDR2 is SYDVKM. The sequence was collected from a boy aged 5-17 years in good health and CMV-seronegative. Sequencing input: PBMCs. This chain uses TRBV28 with TRBJ2-7; 12 bases line up with TRBD1. This CDR3 reads CASRAWGQGAHEQYF. CDR3 nucleotides: TGTGCCAGCAGAGCCTGGGGACAGGGGGCCCACGAGCAGTACTTC.